The rows below give T cell receptor beta chains drawn from one sample of a study of T-cell reconstitution after alpha-beta-depleted transplantation in children. TCRdb re-derived calls from the PCR reads in MiXCR, one entry per CDR3 protein. This sample yields hundreds of thousands of distinct CDR3 sequences, of which 16% are seen a single time; approximately 1.1% belongs to the top ten. Sequencing used PBMCs from the stem cell graft donor, obtained from the stem cell graft. These receptor sequences come from a human donor who donated a stem cell graft to a child with acute myeloid leukemia. The CDR3 runs from the conserved cysteine through the conserved F or W. A D gene is named only where the DNA matches it firmly. Some rows have no size entry. The others give once, few or many, or a class for an expanded clone.

d_call clone_size j_call v_call cdr3_aa cdr3_nt
. many TRBJ1-1 TRBV12-3/TRBV12-4 CASRRSGGTEAFF TGTGCCAGCAGAAGGAGCGGAGGCACTGAAGCTTTCTTT
. few TRBJ1-1 TRBV5-1 CASSFSQGNTEAFF TGCGCCAGCAGCTTTTCACAGGGGAACACTGAAGCTTTCTTT
. . TRBJ2-3 TRBV5-5 CASSLVTLSTDTQYF TGTGCCAGCAGCTTGGTAACCCTAAGCACAGATACGCAGTATTTT
. few TRBJ2-3 TRBV5-8 CASSLARQVYTDTQYF TGTGCCAGCAGCTTGGCCAGACAGGTTTACACAGATACGCAGTATTTT
. . TRBJ2-5 TRBV28 CASSLAVSPETQYF TGTGCCAGCAGTTTAGCTGTCTCCCCAGAGACCCAGTACTTC
TRBD2 . TRBJ2-3 TRBV10-3 CAISEPPGLAGGRTDTQYF TGTGCCATCAGTGAGCCCCCTGGACTAGCGGGGGGGCGGACAGATACGCAGTATTTT
. . TRBJ1-1 TRBV7-2 CASSLTRLLGAEAFF TGTGCCAGCAGCTTAACCCGACTTTTGGGTGCTGAAGCTTTCTTT
. many TRBJ1-3 TRBV29-1 CSVEDGVSGNTIYF TGCAGCGTTGAAGACGGGGTCTCTGGAAACACCATATATTTT
. few TRBJ1-1 TRBV20-1 CSGGVNTEAFF TGCAGTGGGGGGGTGAACACTGAAGCTTTCTTT
. many TRBJ2-7 TRBV20-1 CSARAEGEDWAYEQYF TGCAGTGCTAGAGCTGAGGGAGAAGATTGGGCTTACGAGCAGTACTTC
. . TRBJ1-6 TRBV7-2 CASSQGASSYNSPLHF TGTGCCAGCAGTCAGGGCGCGAGCTCCTATAATTCACCCCTCCACTTT
TRBD1 . TRBJ2-5 TRBV25-1 CASTAADRAVKTQYF TGTGCCAGCACCGCGGCCGACAGGGCGGTCAAGACCCAGTACTTC
. . TRBJ1-2 TRBV24-1 CATKGSDYGYTF TGTGCCACCAAAGGTTCGGACTATGGCTACACCTTC
. once TRBJ2-3 TRBV4-2 CASSQTGLGDTQYF TGTGCCAGCAGCCAAACCGGATTGGGAGATACGCAGTATTTT
. few TRBJ2-5 TRBV6-1 CASSPLRDQETQYF TGTGCCAGCAGCCCTCTCCGGGATCAAGAGACCCAGTACTTC
TRBD1 few TRBJ2-7 TRBV7-9 CASSTGQASSYEQYF TGTGCCAGCAGCACCGGACAGGCCTCCTCCTACGAGCAGTACTTC
TRBD1 . TRBJ1-4 TRBV5-1 CASSINTGGEEKLFF TGCGCCAGCAGTATTAATACAGGGGGCGAGGAAAAACTGTTTTTT
. many TRBJ2-1 TRBV20-1 CSARKARRSYNEQFF TGCAGTGCTAGAAAAGCCCGACGGTCCTACAATGAGCAGTTCTTC
TRBD1 . TRBJ2-1 TRBV12-3/TRBV12-4 CASSPTGRGEQFF TGTGCCAGCAGTCCGACAGGGAGAGGGGAGCAGTTCTTC
TRBD2 many TRBJ2-3 TRBV7-2 CASSFLAGGTDTQYF TGTGCCAGCAGCTTTCTAGCGGGGGGAACAGATACGCAGTATTTT
. . TRBJ2-5 TRBV13 CASSLEGHLQETQYF TGTGCCAGCAGCCTCGAGGGACATCTACAAGAGACCCAGTACTTC
. many TRBJ2-7 TRBV5-1 CASSLEGPYEQYF TGCGCCAGCAGCTTGGAAGGCCCATACGAGCAGTACTTC
. many TRBJ2-6 TRBV6-5 CASSYVRGSGANVLTF TGTGCCAGCAGTTATGTCAGGGGTAGTGGGGCCAACGTCCTGACTTTC
TRBD1 many TRBJ2-7 TRBV15 CATSRGETGYYEQYF TGTGCCACCAGCAGAGGGGAGACAGGGTATTACGAGCAGTACTTC
. . TRBJ1-2 TRBV19 CASSIGGASYGYTF TGTGCCAGTAGTATAGGGGGGGCGAGCTATGGCTACACCTTC
TRBD1 many TRBJ2-7 TRBV7-9 CASSPGTGQPSYEQYF TGTGCCAGCAGCCCTGGGACAGGCCAGCCGTCCTACGAGCAGTACTTC
. . TRBJ2-6 TRBV12-3/TRBV12-4 CASSRGSSSGANVLTF TGTGCCAGCAGCCGGGGAAGCTCTTCTGGGGCCAACGTCCTGACTTTC
TRBD1 many TRBJ1-5 TRBV15 CATSRLDREYNQPQHF TGTGCCACCAGCAGATTGGACAGGGAATACAATCAGCCCCAGCATTTT
. few TRBJ2-3 TRBV7-9 CARGGSTDTQYF TGTGCCCGAGGCGGAAGCACAGATACGCAGTATTTT
. few TRBJ2-5 TRBV20-1 CSARRRGEWETQYF TGCAGTGCTAGGAGGAGGGGGGAGTGGGAGACCCAGTACTTC
. . TRBJ2-1 TRBV27 CASSSRGIYNEQFF TGTGCCAGCAGTTCGCGGGGTATCTACAATGAGCAGTTCTTC
. many TRBJ2-3 TRBV6-5 CASSWTVADTQYF TGTGCCAGCAGTTGGACAGTGGCAGATACGCAGTATTTT
. many TRBJ2-7 TRBV7-9 CASSFRDNYEQYF TGTGCCAGCAGCTTCCGGGACAACTACGAGCAGTACTTC
. few TRBJ2-5 TRBV14 CASSPTPTLSRQETQYF TGTGCCAGCAGCCCAACACCGACATTGTCCCGCCAAGAGACCCAGTACTTC
. few TRBJ2-1 TRBV30 CAWSQGQTLYNEQFF TGTGCCTGGAGCCAAGGACAGACCCTTTACAATGAGCAGTTCTTC
TRBD2 many TRBJ2-1 TRBV20-1 CSARVSGTAGRVGEQFF TGCAGTGCTAGAGTAAGCGGGACGGCAGGGAGAGTAGGCGAGCAGTTCTTC
. . TRBJ2-2 TRBV6-1 CASSPSDGITGELFF TGTGCCAGCAGTCCCTCCGATGGCATCACCGGGGAGCTGTTTTTT
. many TRBJ1-1 TRBV20-1 CSATDPGRAFF TGCAGTGCAACGGACCCTGGGAGAGCTTTCTTT
. many TRBJ1-5 TRBV20-1 CSASRGASNQPQHF TGCAGTGCTAGTCGGGGGGCGAGCAATCAGCCCCAGCATTTT